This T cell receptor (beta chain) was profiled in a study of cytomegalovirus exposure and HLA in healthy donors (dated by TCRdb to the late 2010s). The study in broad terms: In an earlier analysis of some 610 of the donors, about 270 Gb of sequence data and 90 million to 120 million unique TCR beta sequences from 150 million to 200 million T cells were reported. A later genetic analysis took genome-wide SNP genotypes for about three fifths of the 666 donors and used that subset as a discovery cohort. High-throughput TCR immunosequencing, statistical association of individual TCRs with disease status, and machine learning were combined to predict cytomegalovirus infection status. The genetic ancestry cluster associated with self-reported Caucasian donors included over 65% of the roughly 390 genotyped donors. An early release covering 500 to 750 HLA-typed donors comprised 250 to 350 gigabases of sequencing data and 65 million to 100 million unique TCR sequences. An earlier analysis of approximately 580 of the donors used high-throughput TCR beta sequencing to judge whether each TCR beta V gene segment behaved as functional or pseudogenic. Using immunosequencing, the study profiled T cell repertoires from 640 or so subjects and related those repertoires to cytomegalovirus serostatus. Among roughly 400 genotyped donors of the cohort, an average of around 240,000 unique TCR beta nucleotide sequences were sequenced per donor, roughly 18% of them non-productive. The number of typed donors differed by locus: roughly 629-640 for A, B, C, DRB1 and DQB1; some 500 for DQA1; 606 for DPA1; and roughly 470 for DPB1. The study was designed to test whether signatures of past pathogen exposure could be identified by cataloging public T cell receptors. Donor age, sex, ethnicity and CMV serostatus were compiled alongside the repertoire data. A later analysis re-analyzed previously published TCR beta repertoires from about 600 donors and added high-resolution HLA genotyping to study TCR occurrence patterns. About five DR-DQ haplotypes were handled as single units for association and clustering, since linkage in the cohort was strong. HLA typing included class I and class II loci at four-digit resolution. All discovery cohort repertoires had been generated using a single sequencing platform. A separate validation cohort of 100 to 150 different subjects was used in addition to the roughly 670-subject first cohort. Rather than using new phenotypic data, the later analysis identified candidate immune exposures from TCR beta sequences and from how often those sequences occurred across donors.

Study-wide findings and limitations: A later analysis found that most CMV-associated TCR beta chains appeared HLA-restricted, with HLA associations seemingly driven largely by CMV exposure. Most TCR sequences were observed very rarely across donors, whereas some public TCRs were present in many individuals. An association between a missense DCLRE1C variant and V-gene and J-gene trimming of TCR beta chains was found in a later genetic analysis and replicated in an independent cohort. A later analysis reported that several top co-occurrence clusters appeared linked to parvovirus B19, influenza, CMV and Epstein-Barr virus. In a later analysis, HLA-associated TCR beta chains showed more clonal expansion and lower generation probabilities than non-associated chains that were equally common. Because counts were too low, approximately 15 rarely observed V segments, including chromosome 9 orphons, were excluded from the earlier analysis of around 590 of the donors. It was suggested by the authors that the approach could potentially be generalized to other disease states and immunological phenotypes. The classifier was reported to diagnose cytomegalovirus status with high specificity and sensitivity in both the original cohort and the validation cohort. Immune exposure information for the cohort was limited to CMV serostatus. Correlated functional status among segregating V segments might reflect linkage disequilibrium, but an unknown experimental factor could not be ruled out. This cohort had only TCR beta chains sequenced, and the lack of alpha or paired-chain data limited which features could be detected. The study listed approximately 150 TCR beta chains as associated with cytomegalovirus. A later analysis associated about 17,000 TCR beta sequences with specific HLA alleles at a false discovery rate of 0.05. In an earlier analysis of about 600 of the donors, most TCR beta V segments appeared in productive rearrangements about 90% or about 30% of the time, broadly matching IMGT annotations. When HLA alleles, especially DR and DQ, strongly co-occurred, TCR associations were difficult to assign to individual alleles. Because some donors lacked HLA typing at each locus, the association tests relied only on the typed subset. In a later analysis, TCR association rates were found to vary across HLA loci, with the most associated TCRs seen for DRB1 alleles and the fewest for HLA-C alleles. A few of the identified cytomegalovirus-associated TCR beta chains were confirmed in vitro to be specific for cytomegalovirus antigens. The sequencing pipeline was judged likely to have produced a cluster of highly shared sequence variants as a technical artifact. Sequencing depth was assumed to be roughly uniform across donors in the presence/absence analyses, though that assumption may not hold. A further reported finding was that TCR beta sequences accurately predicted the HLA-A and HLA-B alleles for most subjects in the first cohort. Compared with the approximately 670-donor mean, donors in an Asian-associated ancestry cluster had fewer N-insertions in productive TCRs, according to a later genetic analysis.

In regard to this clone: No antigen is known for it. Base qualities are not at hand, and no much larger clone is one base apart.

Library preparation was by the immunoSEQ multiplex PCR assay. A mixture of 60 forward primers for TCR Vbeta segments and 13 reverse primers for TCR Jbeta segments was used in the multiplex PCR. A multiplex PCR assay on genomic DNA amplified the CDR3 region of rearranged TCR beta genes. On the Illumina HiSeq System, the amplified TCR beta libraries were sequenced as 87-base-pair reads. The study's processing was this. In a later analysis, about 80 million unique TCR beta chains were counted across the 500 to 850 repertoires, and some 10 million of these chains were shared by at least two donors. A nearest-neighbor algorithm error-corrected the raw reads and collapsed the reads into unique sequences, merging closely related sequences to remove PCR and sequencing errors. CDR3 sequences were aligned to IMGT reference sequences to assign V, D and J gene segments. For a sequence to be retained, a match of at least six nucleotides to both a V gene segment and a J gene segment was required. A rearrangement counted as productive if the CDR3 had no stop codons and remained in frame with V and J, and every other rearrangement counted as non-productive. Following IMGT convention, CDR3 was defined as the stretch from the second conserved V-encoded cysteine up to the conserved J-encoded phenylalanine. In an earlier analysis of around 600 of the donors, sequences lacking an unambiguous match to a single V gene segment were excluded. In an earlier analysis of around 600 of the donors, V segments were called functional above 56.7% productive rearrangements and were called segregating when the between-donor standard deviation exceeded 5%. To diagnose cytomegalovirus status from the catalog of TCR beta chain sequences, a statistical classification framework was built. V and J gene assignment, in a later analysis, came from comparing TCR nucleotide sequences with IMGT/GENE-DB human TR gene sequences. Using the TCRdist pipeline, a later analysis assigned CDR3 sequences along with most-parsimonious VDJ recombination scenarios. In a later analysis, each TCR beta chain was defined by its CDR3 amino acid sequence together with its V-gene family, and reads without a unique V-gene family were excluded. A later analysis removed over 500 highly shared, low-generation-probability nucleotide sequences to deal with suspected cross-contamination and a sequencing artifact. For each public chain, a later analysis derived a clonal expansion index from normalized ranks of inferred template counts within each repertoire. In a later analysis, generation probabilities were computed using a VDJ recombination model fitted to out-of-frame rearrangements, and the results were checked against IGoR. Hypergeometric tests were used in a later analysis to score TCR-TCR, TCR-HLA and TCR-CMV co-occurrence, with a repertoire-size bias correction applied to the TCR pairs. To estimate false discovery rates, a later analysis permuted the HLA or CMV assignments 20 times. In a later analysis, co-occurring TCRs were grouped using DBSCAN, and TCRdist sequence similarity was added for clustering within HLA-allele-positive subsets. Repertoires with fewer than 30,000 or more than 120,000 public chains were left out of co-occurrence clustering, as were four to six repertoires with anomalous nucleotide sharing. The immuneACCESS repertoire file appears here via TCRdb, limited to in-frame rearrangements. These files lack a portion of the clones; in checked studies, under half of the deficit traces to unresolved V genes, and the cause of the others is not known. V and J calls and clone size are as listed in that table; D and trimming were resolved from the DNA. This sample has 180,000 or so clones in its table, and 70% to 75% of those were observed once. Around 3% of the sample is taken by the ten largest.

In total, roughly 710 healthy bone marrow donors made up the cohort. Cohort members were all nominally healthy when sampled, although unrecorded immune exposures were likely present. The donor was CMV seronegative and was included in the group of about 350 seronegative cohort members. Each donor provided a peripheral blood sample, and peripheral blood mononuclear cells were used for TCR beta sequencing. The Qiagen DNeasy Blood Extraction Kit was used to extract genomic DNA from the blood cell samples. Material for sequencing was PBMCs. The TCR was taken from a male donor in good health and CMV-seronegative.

The CDR3 protein sequence reads: CASRPGGAHEQYF. The base sequence is TGTGCCAGCAGACCGGGAGGGGCCCACGAGCAGTACTTC. The chain links TRBV11-2 with TRBJ2-7; a stretch of 8 junction bases matches TRBD2. Looking up the germline V gene yields CDR1 SGHAT and CDR2 FQNNGV. From the cysteine up to the phenylalanine, the CDR3 has a length of 13 residues. The kept DNA is CDR3 alone, 39 bases in frame from the first base. V is trimmed back by 6 bases and J by 5 bases, and the junction contains 6 bases that no gene match accounts for.